A selection of T cell receptor beta chains follows, all from one sample in a study of long-term antiretroviral therapy in people with HIV. Measured with immunoSEQ multiplex PCR; TCRdb has only the in-frame clones, and not every one. The profile covers 35,000 to 45,000 clones, with around 94% appearing a single time and 3.6% taken by the ten largest. Sample: unsorted PBMCs, taken 4.1 years after starting antiretroviral therapy. The origin of the receptors is a woman aged 45-65 years with HIV. The CDR3 runs from the conserved cysteine through the conserved F or W. Each record gives: J gene, D gene, clone size, V gene, CDR3 protein, CDR3 DNA. D genes are given only for firm matches. Size is stated for part of the rows, as once, few or many counts, or as a class when the clone is expanded.

J: TRBJ2-3
D: -
size: -
V: TRBV7-9
CDR3: CASSHRQSSTDTQYF
DNA: TGTGCCAGCAGCCACAGACAGTCTAGCACAGATACGCAGTATTTT

J: TRBJ2-1
D: TRBD2
size: -
V: TRBV5-4
CDR3: CASSLGGGSSNEQFF
DNA: TGTGCCAGCAGCTTGGGCGGGGGGTCCTCCAATGAGCAGTTCTTC

J: TRBJ2-5
D: TRBD2
size: -
V: TRBV27
CDR3: CASSLSYGGARETQYF
DNA: TGTGCCAGCAGTTTATCTTACGGGGGGGCTCGAGAGACCCAGTACTTC

J: TRBJ2-7
D: TRBD2
size: -
V: TRBV10-2
CDR3: CASSESAAGGPHEQYF
DNA: TGCGCCAGCAGTGAGTCGGCAGCGGGGGGGCCCCACGAGCAGTACTTC

J: TRBJ1-1
D: -
size: few
V: TRBV6-1
CDR3: CASIIFQNTEAFF
DNA: TGTGCCAGCATAATCTTCCAGAACACTGAAGCTTTCTTT

J: TRBJ2-3
D: -
size: -
V: TRBV5-4
CDR3: CASSLLGTDTQYF
DNA: TGTGCCAGCAGCTTGTTAGGCACAGATACGCAGTATTTT

J: TRBJ1-5
D: -
size: -
V: TRBV7-6
CDR3: CASSLRSRAQPQHF
DNA: TGTGCCAGCAGCTTACGGTCCAGAGCCCAGCCCCAGCATTTT

J: TRBJ1-4
D: -
size: -
V: TRBV15
CDR3: CATSTGAGAGEKLFF
DNA: TGTGCCACCAGCACAGGGGCGGGGGCGGGTGAAAAACTGTTTTTT

J: TRBJ1-1
D: -
size: -
V: TRBV7-3
CDR3: CASSLSSRFEAFF
DNA: TGTGCCAGCAGCTTAAGTTCGCGGTTTGAAGCTTTCTTT

J: TRBJ2-2
D: -
size: -
V: TRBV7-9
CDR3: CASSFWSRGAGELFF
DNA: TGTGCCAGCAGCTTTTGGTCCAGGGGGGCCGGGGAGCTGTTTTTT

J: TRBJ1-1
D: -
size: few
V: TRBV2
CDR3: CATSRDMNTEAFF
DNA: TGTGCCACGTCCAGGGACATGAACACTGAAGCTTTCTTT

J: TRBJ1-1
D: TRBD1
size: -
V: TRBV5-1
CDR3: CASSPEGDRGWTEAFF
DNA: TGCGCCAGCAGCCCCGAAGGGGACAGGGGTTGGACTGAAGCTTTCTTT

J: TRBJ2-3
D: TRBD2
size: -
V: TRBV9
CDR3: CASSVDSGWGGEVVDTQYF
DNA: TGTGCCAGCAGCGTAGATAGCGGATGGGGAGGGGAGGTAGTCGATACGCAGTATTTT

J: TRBJ1-1
D: -
size: -
V: TRBV19
CDR3: CASSFSGVNTEAFF
DNA: TGTGCCAGTAGTTTTTCAGGGGTGAACACTGAAGCTTTCTTT

J: TRBJ1-1
D: TRBD1
size: -
V: TRBV5-1
CDR3: CASSLTGGTEAFF
DNA: TGCGCCAGCAGCCTAACAGGGGGAACTGAAGCTTTCTTT

J: TRBJ1-2
D: TRBD1
size: -
V: TRBV13
CDR3: CASSLGTGSGNYGYTF
DNA: TGTGCCAGCAGCTTGGGGACAGGTTCAGGGAACTATGGCTACACCTTC

J: TRBJ1-2
D: -
size: -
V: TRBV11-3
CDR3: CASSLSGDGYTF
DNA: TGTGCCAGCAGCTTATCCGGGGATGGCTACACCTTC

J: TRBJ2-4
D: -
size: -
V: TRBV6-6
CDR3: CASSDYRGPGDIQYF
DNA: TGTGCCAGCAGTGACTACCGGGGACCGGGGGACATTCAGTACTTC

J: TRBJ1-1
D: -
size: -
V: TRBV7-6
CDR3: CASTFRTPGVNTEAFF
DNA: TGTGCCAGCACCTTCAGGACCCCCGGTGTGAACACTGAAGCTTTCTTT

J: TRBJ2-1
D: -
size: -
V: TRBV9
CDR3: CASSRQGPASYNEQFF
DNA: TGTGCCAGCAGCCGTCAGGGGCCGGCCTCCTACAATGAGCAGTTCTTC

J: TRBJ2-7
D: -
size: once
V: TRBV4-3
CDR3: CASSQDWQGYEQYF
DNA: TGCGCCAGCAGCCAAGATTGGCAGGGTTACGAGCAGTACTTC

J: TRBJ1-5
D: -
size: -
V: TRBV30
CDR3: CAWSFGINQPQHF
DNA: TGTGCCTGGAGTTTTGGCATTAATCAGCCCCAGCATTTT

J: TRBJ1-2
D: -
size: -
V: TRBV30
CDR3: CAWSVLGVNYGYTF
DNA: TGTGCCTGGAGTGTACTTGGTGTTAACTATGGCTACACCTTC